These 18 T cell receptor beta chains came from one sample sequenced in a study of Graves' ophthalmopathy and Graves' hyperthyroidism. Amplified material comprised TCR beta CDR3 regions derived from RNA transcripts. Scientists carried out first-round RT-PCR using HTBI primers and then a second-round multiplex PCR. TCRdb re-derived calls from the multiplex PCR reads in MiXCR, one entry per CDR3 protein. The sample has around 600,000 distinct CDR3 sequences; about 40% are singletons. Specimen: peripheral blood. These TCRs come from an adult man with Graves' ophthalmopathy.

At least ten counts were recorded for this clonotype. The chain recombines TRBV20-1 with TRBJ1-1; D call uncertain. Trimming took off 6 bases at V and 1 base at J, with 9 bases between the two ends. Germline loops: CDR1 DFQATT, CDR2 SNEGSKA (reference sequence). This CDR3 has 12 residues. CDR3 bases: TGCAGTGCCCCAGTCCGGAACACTGAAGCTTTCTTT. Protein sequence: CSAPVRNTEAFF.

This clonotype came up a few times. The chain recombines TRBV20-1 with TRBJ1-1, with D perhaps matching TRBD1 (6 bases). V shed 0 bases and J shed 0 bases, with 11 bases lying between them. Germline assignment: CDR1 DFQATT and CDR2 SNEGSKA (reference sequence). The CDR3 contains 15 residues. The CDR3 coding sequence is TGCAGTGCTAGAGATACGGGGACAATGAACACTGAAGCTTTCTTT. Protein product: CSARDTGTMNTEAFF.

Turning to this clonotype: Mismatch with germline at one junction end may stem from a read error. CDR3 sequence (DNA): TGTGCCAGCAGTTACGACCGACAGGGACACGAGCAGTACTTC. Residues: CASSYDRQGHEQYF. This chain connects TRBV10-2 to TRBJ2-7; 7 bases are a match to TRBD1. In germline, CDR1 is WSHSY, CDR2 SAAADI. The CDR3 spans 14 residues.

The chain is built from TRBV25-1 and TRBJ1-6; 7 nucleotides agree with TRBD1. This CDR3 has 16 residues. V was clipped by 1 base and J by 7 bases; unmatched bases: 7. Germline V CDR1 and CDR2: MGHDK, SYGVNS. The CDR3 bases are TGTGCCAGCAGTGAATCCATGGGGACAGCGAATTCACCCCTCCACTTT. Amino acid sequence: CASSESMGTANSPLHF. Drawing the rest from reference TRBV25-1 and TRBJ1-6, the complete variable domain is EADIYQTPRYLVIGTGKKITLECSQTMGHDKMYWYQQDPGMELHLIHYSYGVNSTEKGDLSSESTVSRIRTEHFPLTLESARPSHTSQYLCASSESMGTANSPLHFGNGTRLTVT.

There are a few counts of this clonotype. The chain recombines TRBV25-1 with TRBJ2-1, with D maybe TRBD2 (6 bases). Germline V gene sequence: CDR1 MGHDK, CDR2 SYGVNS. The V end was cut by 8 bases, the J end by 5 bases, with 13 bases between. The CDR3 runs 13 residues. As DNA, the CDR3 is TGTGCCAGCGGACCGGGACTGCACAATGAGCAGTTCTTC. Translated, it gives CASGPGLHNEQFF.

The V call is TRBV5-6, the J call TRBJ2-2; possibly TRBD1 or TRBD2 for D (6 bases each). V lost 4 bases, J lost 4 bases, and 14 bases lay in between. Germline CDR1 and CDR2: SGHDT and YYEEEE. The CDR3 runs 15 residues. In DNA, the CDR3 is TGTGCCAGCAGCATGTGGGGGGCTCCCACCGGGGAGCTGTTTTTT. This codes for CASSMWGAPTGELFF.

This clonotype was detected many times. The CDR3 here is CASSGWGTGELFF. In DNA, the CDR3 is TGTGCCAGTAGTGGATGGGGCACCGGGGAGCTGTTTTTT. The chain uses TRBV19 and TRBJ2-2; D uncertain. CDR1 and CDR2 (germline): LNHDA, SQIVND (reference sequence). The CDR3 spans 13 residues. The V and J ends lost 5 bases and 4 bases respectively, with 8 bases between them.

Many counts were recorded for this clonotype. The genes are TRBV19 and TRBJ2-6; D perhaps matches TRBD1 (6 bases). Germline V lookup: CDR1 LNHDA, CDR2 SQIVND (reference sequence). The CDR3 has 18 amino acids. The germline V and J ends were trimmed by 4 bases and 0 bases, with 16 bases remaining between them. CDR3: CASSKRGGMSSGANVLTF. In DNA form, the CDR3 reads TGTGCCAGTAGTAAACGAGGGGGAATGAGCTCTGGGGCCAACGTCCTGACTTTC.

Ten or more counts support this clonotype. CDR3 sequence (DNA): TGTGCCAGCAGTGAACAGGGTATCAATCAGCCCCAGCATTTT. Its protein product is CASSEQGINQPQHF. The chain couples TRBV2 to TRBJ1-5; D is possibly TRBD1 (5 bases). From germline, CDR1 is SNHLY and CDR2 FYNNEI. V dropped 2 bases and J dropped 3 bases, with 8 bases sitting between them. CDR3 length: 14 amino acids.

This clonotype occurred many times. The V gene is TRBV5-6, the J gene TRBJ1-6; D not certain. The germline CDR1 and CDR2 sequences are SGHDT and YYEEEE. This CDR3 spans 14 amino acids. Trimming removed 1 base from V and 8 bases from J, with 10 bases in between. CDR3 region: CASSLRVIDSPLHF. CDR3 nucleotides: TGTGCCAGCAGCTTGCGGGTCATCGATTCACCCCTCCACTTT.

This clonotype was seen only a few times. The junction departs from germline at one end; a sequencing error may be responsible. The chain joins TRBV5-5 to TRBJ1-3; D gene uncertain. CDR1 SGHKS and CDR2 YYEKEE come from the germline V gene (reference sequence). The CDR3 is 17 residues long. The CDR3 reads CASSPGEVPAPGNTIYF. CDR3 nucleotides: TGCGCCAGCAGCCCCGGAGAGGTCCCAGCCCCGGGAAACACCATATATTTT.

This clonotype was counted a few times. CDR3 in DNA: TGTGCCAGCAGCCAAGAAGGACTATGGGGTGGCTACACCTTC. Translated: CASSQEGLWGGYTF. The rearrangement uses TRBV9 and TRBJ1-2; D is uncertain. The CDR3 extends over 14 amino acids. V was trimmed by 4 bases and J by 7 bases, leaving 17 bases between them. CDR1 is SGDLS and CDR2 is YYNGEE in the germline V gene. Supplemented by reference TRBV9 and TRBJ1-2, the full variable domain reads DSGVTQTPKHLITATGQRVTLRCSPRSGDLSVYWYQQSLDQGLQFLIQYYNGEERAKGNILERFSAQQFPDLHSELNLSSLELGDSALYFCASSQEGLWGGYTFGSGTRLTVV.

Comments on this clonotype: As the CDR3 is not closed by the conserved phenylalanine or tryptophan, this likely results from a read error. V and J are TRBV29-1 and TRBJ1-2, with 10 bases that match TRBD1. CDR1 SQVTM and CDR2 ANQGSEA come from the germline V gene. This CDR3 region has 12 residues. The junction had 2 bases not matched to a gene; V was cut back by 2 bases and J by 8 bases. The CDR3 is CSVERDRGGYTL. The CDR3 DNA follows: TGCAGCGTTGAAAGGGACAGGGGAGGCTACACCCTC.

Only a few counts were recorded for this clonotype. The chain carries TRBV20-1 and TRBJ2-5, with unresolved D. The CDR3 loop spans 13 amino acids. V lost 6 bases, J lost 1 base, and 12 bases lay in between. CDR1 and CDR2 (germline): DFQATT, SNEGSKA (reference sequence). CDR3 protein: CSAPLRLQETQYF. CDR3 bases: TGCAGTGCCCCCCTACGGCTCCAAGAGACCCAGTACTTC.

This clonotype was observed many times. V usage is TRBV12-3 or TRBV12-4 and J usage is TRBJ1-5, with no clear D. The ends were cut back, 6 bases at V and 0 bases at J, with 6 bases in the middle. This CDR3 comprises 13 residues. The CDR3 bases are TGTGCCAGCAGCACCGATAGCAATCAGCCCCAGCATTTT. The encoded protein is CASSTDSNQPQHF.

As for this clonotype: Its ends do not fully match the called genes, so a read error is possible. The CDR3 DNA reads TGCGCCAGCAGCTCCATGACAGGGGGCAACGTCCTGACTTTC. Amino acids: CASSSMTGGNVLTF. The chain uses TRBV5-1 and TRBJ2-6; 9 bases map to TRBD1. Germline V gene lookup returns CDR1 SGHRS and CDR2 YFSETQ. The CDR3 is made up of 14 amino acids.

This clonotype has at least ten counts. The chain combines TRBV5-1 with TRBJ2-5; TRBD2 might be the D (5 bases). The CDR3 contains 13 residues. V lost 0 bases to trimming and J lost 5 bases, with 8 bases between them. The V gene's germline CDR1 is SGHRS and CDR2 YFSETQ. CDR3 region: CASSLAWRETQYF. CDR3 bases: TGCGCCAGCAGCTTGGCCTGGAGGGAGACCCAGTACTTC.

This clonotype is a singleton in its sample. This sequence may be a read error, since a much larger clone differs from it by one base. The CDR3 sequence: CASRGPDAYEQYF. CDR3 nucleotide sequence: TGTGCCAGCAGGGGACCCGACGCCTACGAGCAGTACTTC. This rearrangement joins TRBV5-6 to TRBJ2-7; either TRBD1 or TRBD2 may fit D (5 bases each). The V end lost 5 bases, the J end lost 2 bases, and 11 bases lay between the germline ends. Germline CDR1 reads SGHDT; CDR2 reads YYEEEE. The CDR3 consists of 13 residues.